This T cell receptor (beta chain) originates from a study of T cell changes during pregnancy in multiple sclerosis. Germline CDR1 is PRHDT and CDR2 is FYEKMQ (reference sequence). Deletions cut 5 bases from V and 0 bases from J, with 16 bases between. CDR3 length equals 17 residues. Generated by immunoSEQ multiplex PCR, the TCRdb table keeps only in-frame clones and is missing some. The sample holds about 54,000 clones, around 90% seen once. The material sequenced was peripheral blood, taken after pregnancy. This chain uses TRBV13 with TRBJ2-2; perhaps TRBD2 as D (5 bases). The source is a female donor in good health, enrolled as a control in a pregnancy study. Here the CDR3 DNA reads TGTGCCAGCAGCCCCGTGGACTCTACTCCGAACACCGGGGAGCTGTTTTTT. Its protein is CASSPVDSTPNTGELFF.